The 26 T cell receptor beta chains below all came from one sample that was sequenced in a study of OX40 agonist ivuxolimab in advanced cancers. The data were produced by immunoSEQ multiplex PCR, yet TCRdb's version contains in-frame clones alone and is incomplete. The repertoire holds approximately 69,000 clones, with roughly 80% as singletons. The sample in question was CD4+ or CD8+ T cells sorted from blood, obtained in a trial of the OX40 agonist ivuxolimab. Source of these receptors: an adult with an advanced solid tumor such as melanoma, head and neck, liver or kidney cancer.

The chain uses TRBV27 and TRBJ1-2; D might be TRBD1 (6 bases). Trimming took off 3 bases at V and 5 bases at J, with 13 bases between the two ends. The CDR3 consists of 14 residues. In germline, CDR1 is MNHEY, CDR2 SMNVEV (reference sequence). The CDR3 reads CASSFQDSSYGYTF. The CDR3 DNA follows: TGTGCCAGCAGTTTTCAGGACAGCTCTTATGGCTACACCTTC.

The chain combines TRBV19 with TRBJ1-4; 8 nucleotides agree with TRBD1. Trimming at V came to 1 base and at J to 8 bases, leaving 12 bases not matched to a gene. Germline values: CDR1 LNHDA, CDR2 SQIVND (reference sequence). This CDR3 comprises 17 residues. As DNA, the CDR3 is TGTGCCAGTAGTATAGGGCAAGGGGACAGGAGAAAGGAAAAACTGTTTTTT. Translating gives CASSIGQGDRRKEKLFF.

V is TRBV9 and J is TRBJ2-7, with D possibly matching TRBD1 (5 bases). The germline V gene has CDR1 SGDLS and CDR2 YYNGEE. V was cut by 3 bases and J by 7 bases, with 14 bases left in between. The length of the CDR3 is 13 residues. CDR3 nucleotide sequence: TGTGCCAGCAGCGCAGATCCCGACAGAGAGCAGTACGTC. Protein: CASSADPDREQYV.

The rearrangement links TRBV6-6 to TRBJ1-5, with a weak D call TRBD1 (5 bases). Germline CDR1 is MNHNY and CDR2 is SVGAGI (reference sequence). The CDR3 runs to 15 residues. V was shortened by 6 bases and J by 2 bases, with 14 bases between the two germline ends. The CDR3: CASSLDRYGNQPQHF. CDR3 bases: TGTGCCAGCAGCCTTGACAGATACGGCAATCAGCCCCAGCATTTT.

This clone was observed a few times. This chain links TRBV2 with TRBJ2-4; 7 nucleotides line up with TRBD2. Trimming removed 3 bases from V and 0 bases from J; junction bases left unmatched: 2. The CDR3 is 15 residues long. The germline CDR1 and CDR2 sequences are SNHLY and FYNNEI. The CDR3 DNA reads as TGTGCCAGCAGTGAGGCGGGAGTAGCCAAAAACATTCAGTACTTC. It is translated as CASSEAGVAKNIQYF.

V and J are TRBV6-5 and TRBJ2-7; D uncertain. Germline lookup yields CDR1 MNHEY and CDR2 SVGAGI. V was clipped by 6 bases and J by 0 bases, with 12 bases between them. CDR3 length equals 14 residues. The CDR3 is CASSQLQTSYEQYF. In nucleotides, the CDR3 is TGTGCCAGCAGCCAACTACAAACCTCCTACGAGCAGTACTTC.

The rearrangement links TRBV9 to TRBJ2-5; 10 bases agree with TRBD2. The CDR3 contains 16 residues. After removal of 4 bases from V and 4 bases from J, the junction contained 10 bases not matched to a gene. Germline lookup yields CDR1 SGDLS and CDR2 YYNGEE. DNA of the CDR3: TGTGCCAGCAGCCCTAGCCCACTAGCGGGAAGAGAGACCCAGTACTTC. Amino acids: CASSPSPLAGRETQYF.

The chain uses TRBV7-6 and TRBJ2-1; 7 nucleotides line up with TRBD2. Germline CDR1 and CDR2: SGHVS and FNYEAQ. Germline trimming cut 1 base from V and 7 bases from J; bases unmatched to any gene: 10. This CDR3 has 16 residues. The CDR3 spells CASSLVGGSGGNEQFF. The CDR3 DNA sequence: TGTGCCAGCAGCTTAGTGGGCGGGAGTGGTGGGAATGAGCAGTTCTTC. The whole variable domain, filled in from reference TRBV7-6 and TRBJ2-1, reads GAGVSQSPRYKVTKRGQDVALRCDPISGHVSLYWYRQALGQGPEFLTYFNYEAQQDKSGLPNDRFSAERPEGSISTLTIQRTEQRDSAMYRCASSLVGGSGGNEQFFGPGTRLTVL.

CDR3 in amino acids: CASSIQGHQPQHF. Written as DNA, the CDR3 is TGTGCCAGCAGCATACAGGGGCATCAGCCCCAGCATTTT. This chain links TRBV6-6 with TRBJ1-5; 7 bases match TRBD1. J was trimmed by 5 bases and V by 6 bases; bases with no gene match: 4. This CDR3 comprises 13 residues. Germline loops: CDR1 MNHNY, CDR2 SVGAGI (reference sequence).

The V gene is TRBV5-1, the J gene TRBJ1-2, with 8 bases aligning to TRBD1. CDR1 is SGHRS and CDR2 is YFSETQ in the germline V gene. The CDR3 consists of 14 residues. The trim removed 6 bases at V and 7 bases at J, leaving 11 bases unmatched. CDR3 protein: CASTPIPGGSGYTF. The CDR3 DNA sequence: TGCGCCAGCACCCCGATCCCAGGGGGCTCTGGCTACACCTTC.

This chain joins TRBV19 and TRBJ1-1; 9 bases are a match to TRBD1. Germline V CDR1 and CDR2: LNHDA, SQIVND (reference sequence). Trimming at V came to 7 bases and at J to 5 bases, leaving 11 bases not matched to a gene. The CDR3 loop spans 15 amino acids. CDR3 protein: CASTNPGQGRTEAFF. DNA of the CDR3: TGTGCCAGTACCAACCCGGGACAGGGCAGGACTGAAGCTTTCTTT.

Of note for this clone: A junction end diverges from the germline sequence, so it may reflect a read error. The chain is built from TRBV6-5 and TRBJ1-2; D perhaps matches TRBD1 (6 bases). Per germline, CDR1 MNHEY and CDR2 SVGAGI. The CDR3 runs to 15 residues. CDR3 sequence: CASSHSGTTNYGYTF. The DNA for the CDR3 is TGTGCCAGCAGTCACTCCGGGACAACTAACTATGGCTACACCTTC.

This chain joins TRBV7-2 and TRBJ2-5; the match to TRBD1 covers 7 bases. The CDR3 runs to 16 residues. The germline gives CDR1 SGHTA, CDR2 FQGNSA. The trim removed 5 bases at V and 0 bases at J, leaving 9 bases unmatched. The CDR3 is CASSPRGRAYQETQYF. The CDR3 DNA sequence: TGTGCCAGCAGCCCAAGGGGGCGTGCGTACCAAGAGACCCAGTACTTC.

The chain employs TRBV28 and TRBJ1-4; 9 nucleotides agree with TRBD1. Germline V gives CDR1 MDHEN, CDR2 SYDVKM. After removal of 2 bases from V and 7 bases from J, the junction contained 8 bases not matched to a gene. The CDR3 has 16 amino acids. This CDR3 reads CASSLPPGQGFEKLFF. CDR3 coding DNA: TGTGCCAGCAGTTTACCTCCGGGACAGGGTTTTGAAAAACTGTTTTTT.

This chain links TRBV27 with TRBJ2-3, with D unresolved. The V and J ends lost 4 bases and 0 bases respectively, with 17 bases between them. The CDR3 runs 17 residues. The germline gives CDR1 MNHEY, CDR2 SMNVEV (reference sequence). CDR3 in amino acids: CASSSIVNLASTDTQYF. DNA for the CDR3: TGTGCCAGCAGTTCGATCGTGAACCTGGCAAGCACAGATACGCAGTATTTT.

The chain has TRBV7-9 and TRBJ2-1; TRBD1 matches at 9 bases. J lost 3 bases, V lost 3 bases, and 6 bases had no gene match. Per germline, CDR1 SEHNR and CDR2 FQNEAQ (reference sequence). The CDR3 covers 16 residues. The CDR3, as DNA: TGTGCCAGCAGCTTTTTGGGGACAGGGAACTACAATGAGCAGTTCTTC. Translating gives CASSFLGTGNYNEQFF.

This chain connects TRBV9 to TRBJ1-3; D remains ambiguous. Trimming shortened V by 0 bases and J by 4 bases, and 14 bases separated the two germline ends. The germline V gene has CDR1 SGDLS and CDR2 YYNGEE. There are 16 residues in the CDR3. CDR3 bases: TGTGCCAGCAGCGTAGCGGAGGCATCGCTCGGAAACACCATATATTTT. It yields the protein CASSVAEASLGNTIYF.

The V gene is TRBV28, the J gene TRBJ1-1; D not resolved. The CDR3 length is 18 residues. Trimming took 5 bases from V and 0 from J, leaving 22 bases between them. Per the germline V gene, CDR1 is MDHEN and CDR2 is SYDVKM. The CDR3 is CASSPPGKLHSMNTEAFF. The CDR3 DNA reads TGTGCCAGCAGTCCCCCCGGGAAGCTCCATTCTATGAACACTGAAGCTTTCTTT.

The chain links TRBV5-8 to TRBJ1-4; 8 bases are a match to TRBD1. The CDR3 contains 14 residues. Per the germline V gene, CDR1 is SGHTS and CDR2 is YDEGEE. V was clipped by 2 bases and J by 4 bases; unmatched bases: 1. Here the CDR3 reads CASSLTGGNEKLFF. The CDR3 DNA is TGTGCCAGCAGCTTAACAGGGGGTAATGAAAAACTGTTTTTT.

The CDR3 region has the DNA TGTGCCAGTAAGGAGGGGAACACTGAAGCTTTCTTT. Translation: CASKEGNTEAFF. The chain joins TRBV19 to TRBJ1-1; no clear D gene. Trimming left V 7 bases short and J 1 base short, with 7 bases between. Looked up from germline, CDR1 is LNHDA and CDR2 is SQIVND (reference sequence). The CDR3 runs 12 residues.

This clone came up once. The genes are TRBV28 and TRBJ2-7; 10 positions match TRBD2. The germline CDR1 and CDR2 sequences are MDHEN and SYDVKM. V shed 1 base, J shed 2 bases, and the junction held 5 bases outside the gene matches. There are 16 residues in the CDR3. Written as DNA, the CDR3 is TGTGCCAGCAGTTTATCCCTAGCGGGGGCCCCCTACGAGCAGTACGTC. This gives the protein CASSLSLAGAPYEQYV.

The V call is TRBV6-5, the J call TRBJ2-1; 7 nucleotides match TRBD2. V trimming: 0 bases; J trimming: 3 bases; junction bases outside the gene matches: 5. Looked up from germline, CDR1 is MNHEY and CDR2 is SVGAGI. The CDR3 contains 16 residues. The CDR3 region is CASSYSGASGYNEQFF. DNA of the CDR3: TGTGCCAGCAGTTACTCGGGTGCTAGCGGCTACAATGAGCAGTTCTTC.

This clone was picked up a small number of times. Since no conserved phenylalanine or tryptophan closes the CDR3, a read error is the likely cause. The DNA is left out, because the CDR3 cannot be placed on it with certainty; the CDR3 is given as TCRdb lists it. The chain joins TRBV28 to TRBJ2-7. From its first to its last residue, the CDR3 has 13 amino acids. Germline CDR1 MDHEN, CDR2 SYDVKM. The CDR3 sequence is CASFRQGGSGFVL.

The chain combines TRBV27 with TRBJ2-7, with D possibly TRBD2 on 5 matching bases. CDR1 and CDR2 (germline): MNHEY, SMNVEV (reference sequence). V was clipped by 2 bases and J by 1 base, with 12 bases between them. The CDR3 is 15 amino acids. CDR3 DNA sequence: TGTGCCAGCAGTTTAAGGGCGGGTATTTCCTACGAGCAGTACGTC. This codes for CASSLRAGISYEQYV.

The chain is built from TRBV30 and TRBJ2-1; D may be TRBD1 or TRBD2 (5 bases each). Trimming stripped 6 bases from V and 4 bases from J, with 19 bases between. Germline values: CDR1 GTSNPN, CDR2 SVGIG (reference sequence). CDR3 length equals 15 residues. CDR3 DNA sequence: TGTGCCTGCCTCCTTCCAGGGAGACGTTACAATGAGCAGTTCTTC. Its protein is CACLLPGRRYNEQFF.

The chain recombines TRBV28 with TRBJ1-5; unclear D gene. Trimming pared 3 bases from V and 6 bases from J, leaving 6 bases between. The CDR3 extends over 12 amino acids. CDR1 is MDHEN, CDR2 SYDVKM, per germline. The CDR3 DNA sequence: TGTGCCAGCAGTTTTAAAGTTCAGCCCCAGCATTTT. As protein: CASSFKVQPQHF.